This TCR beta chain was found in a study of shared clonotypes between healthy human individuals. In the study overall: The cohort comprised a couple of women and a few men. Their ages spanned 18 to 49 years. Study outcomes and limitations: Non-shared clonotypes showed lower generation probabilities than clonotypes common to all four donors. An effect of sequencing depth on clonotype sharing among donors was expected. Sharing across several donors was seen in roughly 5% of naive CD4 clonotypes.

In regard to this clone: The antigen remains unidentified.

The CDR3 is 16 residues long. V lost 1 base and J 0 bases, leaving 10 bases between the germline ends. Germline CDR1 and CDR2: LNHDA and SQIVND (reference sequence). The assay was immunoSEQ multiplex PCR, and TCRdb's table has in-frame clones only and misses some. This table has a few million clones, more than 80% appearing once. Input material: naive CD4+ T cells from PBMCs. Regarding subset: CD45RA+ positively selected. The gene calls are TRBV19 and TRBJ1-5, with a tentative D call TRBD1 (6 bases). The sequence came from a man between 18 and 35 years old in good health. Some clones in this sample may be carry-over from other donors' samples. This CDR3 reads CASSIVGGFSNQPQHF. For the CDR3, the DNA is TGTGCCAGTAGTATAGTAGGGGGTTTTAGCAATCAGCCCCAGCATTTT.